This entry is about one T cell receptor beta chain. This entry belongs to a study of blood T cell repertoires in COVID-19. Study summary: The United States, Italy and Spain supplied acute and convalescent COVID-19 samples. Sample material is recorded as cDNA or gDNA derived from T cells, B-cell-depleted T cells, or PBMCs.

Sequenced by immunoSEQ multiplex PCR; TCRdb stores in-frame clones only, minus some. The data show around 200,000 clones, 86% seen once. Germline CDR1 MGHRA, CDR2 YSYEKL. V lost 0 bases to trimming and J lost 6 bases, with 12 bases between them. The length of the CDR3 is 15 residues. Enrollees, 18 to 89 years old, lived in 24 US areas. This receptor was obtained from a man aged 35 to 55 with acute COVID-19. This chain joins TRBV4-1 and TRBJ1-5; a weak D match, TRBD1 (5 bases). Material: PBMCs or T cells enriched from blood (not recorded which). The CDR3 bases are TGCGCCAGCAGCCAAGAGCGGGGGGTTAGTCAGCCCCAGCATTTT. It yields the protein CASSQERGVSQPQHF.